Below, 3 T cell receptor beta chains from the same sample are listed, as sequenced in a study of T cells after posttransplantation cyclophosphamide. Measured with immunoSEQ multiplex PCR; TCRdb has only the in-frame clones, and not every one. There are around 44,000 clones in the sample, none observed a single time. Material: PBMCs. These receptor sequences come from a man aged 35-49 years in good health, CMV-negative, and a related stem cell transplant donor.

This clone was detected only a few times. The chain joins TRBV27 to TRBJ2-3, with 12 bases that match TRBD2. Germline CDR1 MNHEY, CDR2 SMNVEV (reference sequence). J lost 2 bases, V lost 2 bases, and 2 bases had no gene match. The CDR3 is 16 residues long. The CDR3 bases are TGTGCCAGCAGTTTACTAGCGGGAGGGCTCACAGATACGCAGTATTTT. Its translation is CASSLLAGGLTDTQYF.

This clone was counted at least ten times. The chain is built from TRBV4-3 and TRBJ2-1; possibly TRBD2 for D (6 bases). The germline V gene encodes CDR1 LGHNA and CDR2 YSLEER. The CDR3 spans 15 residues. V lost 2 bases to trimming and J lost 1 base, with 9 bases between them. CDR3 nucleotides: TGCGCCAGCAGCCAAACTAGCCGGTCCTACAATGAGCAGTTCTTC. Its translation is CASSQTSRSYNEQFF.

There are many counts of this clone. J is TRBJ1-3 and V is TRBV5-6, with unresolved D. Germline assignment: CDR1 SGHDT and CDR2 YYEEEE. V lost 4 bases and J 2 bases, leaving 10 bases between the germline ends. This CDR3 contains 14 residues. In nucleotides, the CDR3 is TGTGCCAGCAGCGAAACTAGACCTGGAAACACCATATATTTT. Translation: CASSETRPGNTIYF.